The 30 T cell receptor beta chains presented below share a single source sample, sequenced in a study of blood T cell repertoires in COVID-19. Sequencing was performed with immunoSEQ multiplex PCR; in TCRdb, only in-frame clones are kept and a portion is missing. The sample carries roughly 50,000 clones, 80% to 90% recorded once. Source material: peripheral blood. These receptors all stem from a man between 65 and 80 years old with acute or convalescent COVID-19.

The CDR3 protein is CASSPPGVGSYEQYF. CDR3 nucleotide sequence: TGTGCCAGCTCACCTCCCGGGGTTGGGTCCTACGAGCAGTACTTC. This rearrangement joins TRBV18 to TRBJ2-7; a weak D match, TRBD2 (5 bases). Germline V gene lookup returns CDR1 KGHSH and CDR2 LQKENI. The CDR3 is 15 amino acids. The germline V and J ends were trimmed by 3 bases and 1 base, with 13 bases remaining between them.

This clone occurred once. CDR3 sequence: CASSGGTGAAIEKLFF. The DNA for the CDR3 is TGTGCCAGCAGTGGGGGGACAGGGGCGGCGATTGAAAAACTGTTTTTT. This chain connects TRBV28 to TRBJ1-4; TRBD1 matches 10 bases. V shed 5 bases and J 7 bases; nucleotides not matched to a gene: 10. This CDR3 is 16 amino acids long. Germline V gene data show CDR1 as MDHEN and CDR2 as SYDVKM.

The chain employs TRBV7-2 and TRBJ2-5; no reliable D call. Trimming stripped 5 bases from V and 3 bases from J, with 13 bases between. CDR1 is SGHTA, CDR2 FQGNSA, per germline. The CDR3 is made up of 14 amino acids. The CDR3 DNA reads TGTGCCAGCAGCCTCCTGAGGATCAAAGAGACCCAGTACTTC. As protein: CASSLLRIKETQYF.

This chain links TRBV4-3 with TRBJ2-1, with 7 bases that match TRBD2. V lost 1 base and J lost 6; bases outside the gene matches: 15. CDR3 length equals 18 residues. CDR1 is LGHNA, CDR2 YSLEER, per germline. The DNA for the CDR3 is TGCGCCAGCAGCCAAGGATTCTCTCGAGCGGGGCCCCTCAATGAGCAGTTCTTC. The encoded protein is CASSQGFSRAGPLNEQFF.

The V and J genes are TRBV7-2 and TRBJ1-3; no reliable D call. The V and J ends lost 0 bases and 0 bases respectively, with 9 bases between them. The CDR3 is 16 residues long. The germline CDR1 and CDR2 sequences are SGHTA and FQGNSA. Written as DNA, the CDR3 is TGTGCCAGCAGCTTAGCGCAAATTAGCTCTGGAAACACCATATATTTT. Residues: CASSLAQISSGNTIYF.

This clone was seen a single time. The V gene is TRBV14, the J gene TRBJ1-5; D not certain. CDR3 size: 13 residues. The germline gives CDR1 SGHDN, CDR2 FVKESK. The ends were cut back, 1 base at V and 5 bases at J, with 6 bases in the middle. CDR3 in DNA: TGTGCCAGCAGCCAAGGGGAGTATCAGCCCCAGCATTTT. It is translated as CASSQGEYQPQHF.

In this sample, this clone is medium-sized. This rearrangement joins TRBV18 to TRBJ2-5; D unresolved. V shed 0 bases and J shed 5 bases, with 7 bases lying between them. Germline CDR1 and CDR2: KGHSH and LQKENI. The CDR3 runs 13 residues. CDR3 in DNA: TGTGCCAGCTCACCACCAGAAGAGGAGACCCAGTACTTC. Its translation is CASSPPEEETQYF.

This clone is a singleton in its sample. The chain carries TRBV6-6 and TRBJ2-1, with D perhaps TRBD2 (5 bases). V was shortened by 9 bases and J by 0 bases, with 12 bases between the two germline ends. The CDR3 sequence is 14 residues long. Looked up from germline, CDR1 is MNHNY and CDR2 is SVGAGI (reference sequence). This CDR3 reads CASIAPSSYNEQFF. The CDR3, as DNA: TGTGCCAGTATAGCGCCTAGCTCCTACAATGAGCAGTTCTTC.

This clone was picked up a small number of times. The chain has TRBV4-1 and TRBJ1-2; TRBD1 aligns across 7 bases. Trimming took 2 bases from V and 8 from J; bases not matched to a gene: 5. The CDR3 totals 13 residues. The germline V gene encodes CDR1 MGHRA and CDR2 YSYEKL. The CDR3 is CASSQQQGSGYTF. CDR3 DNA: TGCGCCAGCAGCCAACAACAGGGGAGCGGCTACACCTTC.

This chain links TRBV27 with TRBJ1-3; D call uncertain. V was shortened by 5 bases and J by 4 bases, with 9 bases between the two germline ends. Germline V lookup: CDR1 MNHEY, CDR2 SMNVEV (reference sequence). This CDR3 comprises 13 residues. The CDR3 DNA sequence: TGTGCCAGCAGTCCCTTGAGGGGAAACACCATATATTTT. As protein: CASSPLRGNTIYF.

V gene TRBV20-1 combines with J gene TRBJ2-4, with D maybe TRBD2 (6 bases). Germline assignment: CDR1 DFQATT and CDR2 SNEGSKA (reference sequence). This CDR3 has 11 amino acids. V was shortened by 4 bases and J by 9 bases, with 10 bases between the two germline ends. The CDR3 DNA follows: TGCAGTGCTATTGGAGGGATCATTCAGTACTTC. The encoded protein is CSAIGGIIQYF.

The V gene is TRBV2, the J gene TRBJ2-5; D unresolved. V lost 3 bases to trimming and J lost 5 bases, with 13 bases between them. The CDR3 spans 14 residues. The V gene's germline CDR1 is SNHLY and CDR2 FYNNEI. The CDR3: CASSDGLVGETQYF. The CDR3 DNA follows: TGTGCCAGCAGTGACGGCCTAGTTGGGGAGACCCAGTACTTC.

The chain couples TRBV5-1 to TRBJ1-1; D possibly corresponds to TRBD1 (5 bases). Germline loops: CDR1 SGHRS, CDR2 YFSETQ. Trimming removed 5 bases from V and 5 bases from J, with 16 bases in between. The CDR3 covers 14 residues. The CDR3 sequence: CASSQGLERTEAFF. In nucleotides, the CDR3 is TGCGCCAGCAGTCAGGGATTAGAAAGGACTGAAGCTTTCTTT.

V is TRBV9 and J is TRBJ1-5; a weak D match, TRBD1 (5 bases). V lost 2 bases and J 2 bases, leaving 11 bases between the germline ends. The V gene's germline CDR1 is SGDLS and CDR2 YYNGEE. This CDR3 has 15 residues. DNA for the CDR3: TGTGCCAGCAGCGTCGAGCCACAGGGCAATCAGCCCCAGCATTTT. Translated, it gives CASSVEPQGNQPQHF.

V gene TRBV20-1 combines with J gene TRBJ2-5; 7 nucleotides agree with TRBD1. Unmatched junction bases numbered 5, after V lost 7 bases and J lost 6 bases. Germline values: CDR1 DFQATT, CDR2 SNEGSKA (reference sequence). The CDR3 sequence is 11 residues long. In nucleotides, the CDR3 is TGCAGTGTGCACAGGGGCCAGACCCAGTACTTC. It translates to CSVHRGQTQYF.

J is TRBJ1-5 and V is TRBV7-9, with D maybe TRBD1 (5 bases). The CDR3 has 15 residues. With 6 bases removed from V and 7 bases from J, the gap between germline ends came to 19 bases. Germline V gene sequence: CDR1 SEHNR, CDR2 FQNEAQ (reference sequence). The CDR3 nucleotides are TGTGCCAGCAGTATCGGTACAGGCCCTTCACAGCCCCAGCATTTT. Its translation is CASSIGTGPSQPQHF. Together with reference TRBV7-9 and TRBJ1-5, the CDR3 gives the full variable domain: DTGVSQNPRHKITKRGQNVTFRCDPISEHNRLYWYRQTLGQGPEFLTYFQNEAQLEKSRLLSDRFSAERPKGSFSTLEIQRTEQGDSAMYLCASSIGTGPSQPQHFGDGTRLSIL.

This clone came up once. The chain employs TRBV6-5 and TRBJ2-1; D possibly corresponds to TRBD2 (6 bases). V was pared by 6 bases and J by 0 bases, with 12 bases between. Germline V lookup: CDR1 MNHEY, CDR2 SVGAGI. This CDR3 has 15 amino acids. The CDR3 here is CASRSLAISYNEQFF. The DNA of the CDR3 is TGTGCCAGCAGGTCTCTAGCGATCTCCTACAATGAGCAGTTCTTC.

V is TRBV14 and J is TRBJ1-1; D might be TRBD1 (6 bases). V dropped 0 bases and J dropped 3 bases, with 14 bases sitting between them. Germline V lookup: CDR1 SGHDN, CDR2 FVKESK. This CDR3 is 16 amino acids long. CDR3 amino acids: CASSQDRGTVHTEAFF. The DNA for the CDR3 is TGTGCCAGCAGCCAAGATAGGGGGACGGTCCACACTGAAGCTTTCTTT.

The rearrangement uses TRBV19 and TRBJ2-1; 8 bases match TRBD2. Germline V lookup: CDR1 LNHDA, CDR2 SQIVND (reference sequence). This CDR3 is built from 15 residues. V shed 1 base, J shed 4 bases, and the junction held 3 bases outside the gene matches. The CDR3 sequence: CASSIAGGPYNEQFF. The CDR3 DNA follows: TGTGCCAGTAGTATAGCGGGAGGGCCATACAATGAGCAGTTCTTC.

CDR3 in amino acids: CASSYTGTSGRRETQYF. CDR3 DNA: TGTGCCAGCAGTTACACCGGGACTAGCGGGAGGAGGGAGACCCAGTACTTC. The chain joins TRBV6-2 or TRBV6-3 to TRBJ2-5, with TRBD2 matching over 15 bases. V dropped 2 bases and J dropped 5; count of bases not matched to a gene: 6. Germline V CDR1 and CDR2: MNHEY, SVGEGT. This CDR3 has 17 residues.

J is TRBJ2-3 and V is TRBV11-3; TRBD2 might be the D (6 bases). This CDR3 region has 18 residues. Germline V gene sequence: CDR1 SGHNT, CDR2 YENEEA. Deletions cut 2 bases from V and 1 base from J, with 19 bases between. The CDR3 nucleotides are TGTGCCAGCAGCTTACGATCGGGAGCGGGTTCGGGCACAGATACGCAGTATTTT. Its protein is CASSLRSGAGSGTDTQYF.

The chain has TRBV4-1 and TRBJ1-2; D call uncertain. V lost 0 bases to trimming and J lost 2 bases, with 10 bases between them. Per germline, CDR1 MGHRA and CDR2 YSYEKL. This CDR3 contains 15 residues. The CDR3 nucleotides are TGCGCCAGCAGCCAAGATCTTCCGCGGAACTATGGCTACACCTTC. This encodes CASSQDLPRNYGYTF.

V and J are TRBV7-2 and TRBJ2-7, with TRBD2 matching 10 bases. CDR3 length: 15 amino acids. Germline V gives CDR1 SGHTA, CDR2 FQGNSA. V was pared by 5 bases and J by 2 bases, with 6 bases of the junction left unmatched. In DNA form, the CDR3 reads TGTGCCAGCAGCCCCCAAAGCGGGGGGGCCTACGAGCAGTACGTC. Protein product: CASSPQSGGAYEQYV.

The CDR3: CSVEGGTTSTDTQYF. In DNA form, the CDR3 reads TGCAGCGTTGAGGGCGGGACTACTAGCACAGATACGCAGTATTTT. The chain recombines TRBV29-1 with TRBJ2-3, with TRBD2 identical over 7 bases. Germline V gene data show CDR1 as SQVTM and CDR2 as ANQGSEA. Losses at the gene ends were 3 bases for V and 0 bases for J; bases not matched to a gene: 6. The CDR3 length is 15 residues.

This chain links TRBV28 with TRBJ2-7; possibly TRBD1 for D (6 bases). Germline V lookup: CDR1 MDHEN, CDR2 SYDVKM. This CDR3 has 16 residues. The V and J ends lost 3 bases and 0 bases respectively, with 15 bases between them. The CDR3 is CASSFPMDSTSYEQYF. CDR3 DNA sequence: TGTGCCAGCAGTTTCCCGATGGACAGCACCTCCTACGAGCAGTACTTC.

This chain uses TRBV24-1 with TRBJ2-1; D is perhaps TRBD1 (6 bases). Trimming shortened V by 1 base and J by 0 bases, and 9 bases separated the two germline ends. This CDR3 is 16 amino acids long. Germline V CDR1 and CDR2: KGHDR, SFDVKD. CDR3 in amino acids: CATSDLRGSSYNEQFF. CDR3 sequence (DNA): TGTGCCACCAGTGATTTAAGGGGGAGCTCCTACAATGAGCAGTTCTTC.

The chain has TRBV2 and TRBJ2-7; D gene ambiguous. Germline CDR1 is SNHLY and CDR2 is FYNNEI. This CDR3 contains 14 residues. The V and J ends lost 6 bases and 0 bases respectively, with 12 bases between them. DNA for the CDR3: TGTGCCAGCAGAGTCTCCGAGAGCTCCTACGAGCAGTACTTC. Amino acids: CASRVSESSYEQYF.

This clone was recorded once. The gene calls are TRBV5-1 and TRBJ1-1, with D perhaps TRBD1 (6 bases). Trimming removed 4 bases from V and 5 bases from J, with 15 bases in between. Germline V gene lookup returns CDR1 SGHRS and CDR2 YFSETQ. This CDR3 is built from 14 residues. In DNA form, the CDR3 reads TGCGCCAGCAGCCCGCAAAACCAGGGGACTGAAGCTTTCTTT. Protein sequence: CASSPQNQGTEAFF.

V and J are TRBV14 and TRBJ2-3; TRBD1 is a possible D gene (5 bases). The CDR3 is made up of 15 amino acids. The V and J ends lost 5 bases and 0 bases respectively, with 12 bases between them. Germline CDR1 is SGHDN and CDR2 is FVKESK. CDR3: CASSFRQPSTDTQYF. The CDR3 DNA reads TGTGCCAGCAGCTTTAGACAGCCCAGCACAGATACGCAGTATTTT.

The chain employs TRBV5-6 and TRBJ2-7, with 7 nucleotides matching TRBD1. The CDR3 consists of 15 residues. Germline lookup yields CDR1 SGHDT and CDR2 YYEEEE. J lost 1 base, V lost 0 bases, and 4 bases had no gene match. The CDR3 spells CASSLGGTASYEQYF. The CDR3 region has the DNA TGTGCCAGCAGCTTGGGGGGGACAGCATCCTACGAGCAGTACTTC. The full variable domain, in which reference TRBV5-6 and TRBJ2-7 provide the parts outside the CDR3, is DAGVTQSPTHLIKTRGQQVTLRCSPKSGHDTVSWYQQALGQGPQFIFQYYEEEERQRGNFPDRFSGHQFPNYSSELNVNALLLGDSALYLCASSLGGTASYEQYFGPGTRLTVT.